This T cell receptor beta chain was captured by sequencing in a study of cytomegalovirus exposure and HLA in healthy donors. Overall study context: The 120 or so validation repertoires were produced on the same platform as the roughly 720 repertoires of the first cohort. This was reported in a later analysis.

In the case of this clone: No antigen is known for it.

Study-level results: Accounts indicate the classifier identified cytomegalovirus status with strong specificity and sensitivity.

Germline-derived CDR1 and CDR2 are SGHTA and FQGTGA. Trimming cost V 4 bases and J 0 bases, with 10 bases left between them. The CDR3 has 15 residues. Assay: immunoSEQ multiplex PCR; the TCRdb copy retains only in-frame clones and omits some. The sample consists of 90,000 to 150,000 clones, approximately 87% of them appearing once. The sample taken for sequencing was PBMCs. The J gene is TRBJ2-1, the V gene TRBV7-3; the D gene is possibly TRBD2 (6 bases). The receptor was isolated from a woman aged 18-30 years in good health and CMV-seropositive. CDR3 in amino acids: CASSSDGSSYNEQFF. The DNA for the CDR3 is TGTGCCAGCAGCTCGGACGGGAGCTCCTACAATGAGCAGTTCTTC.